Sequencing of this T cell receptor beta chain was carried out in a study of shared clonotypes between healthy human individuals. Germline-derived CDR1 and CDR2 are MNHNY and SVGAGI (reference sequence). This CDR3 comprises 13 residues. Trimming took off 10 bases at V and 5 bases at J, with 18 bases between the two ends. Adults of Caucasian background living in Nashville, Tennessee made up all donors. Researchers partitioned CD4+ cells into CD45RA+ naive and CD45RA-negative memory subsets. Assay execution took place at the deep level. Each subset's genomic DNA was split evenly across several immunoSEQ plates. Method: immunoSEQ multiplex PCR; TCRdb's copy keeps in-frame clones and lacks some. Here the sample spans over 1.5 million clones, 95% to 99% being singletons.

The clonotype was recovered from a man aged 25-40 years in good health. The chain combines TRBV6-6 with TRBJ2-7; D possibly corresponds to TRBD2 (6 bases). Material for sequencing was naive CD4+ T cells sorted from blood. Stated subset: CD45RA+ positively selected. The CDR3 DNA reads as TGTGCCACCCTCTCGGGACTTAGCCACGAGCAGTACTTC. Translated: CATLSGLSHEQYF.